The clone carrying this T cell receptor beta chain was picked up many times. These data originate in a study of regulatory T cells in long-lasting Graves disease. Germline values: CDR1 DFQATT, CDR2 SNEGSKA (reference sequence). This CDR3 has 15 amino acids. The V and J ends lost 2 bases and 2 bases respectively, with 16 bases between them. Regarding time point: persistent/refractory GD, antithyroid drugs over 5 years with positive TRAb. The TCR library was made from RNA that had been extracted from PBMCs in TRIzol. According to the study, TCR beta libraries were built with iRepertoire HTBI primers and CDR3-region Arm-PCR. TCRdb reprocessed the multiplex PCR reads with MiXCR, giving one entry per CDR3 protein. The sample comprises 400,000 to 500,000 distinct CDR3 sequences, under 25% of which are singletons, and 13% to 15% rests with the top ten.

The clonotype originates from a female donor with Graves disease. The specimen comprised peripheral blood mononuclear cells (PBMCs), sampled when the disease was refractory, from a patient treated with antithyroid drugs. The genes are TRBV20-1 and TRBJ2-7; possibly TRBD1 or TRBD2 for D (6 bases each). As DNA, the CDR3 is TGCAGTGCTAGACAGGACTTCCGGGGGCCCTACGAGCAGTACTTC. This translates into CSARQDFRGPYEQYF.